A single sample is the source of the 27 T cell receptor beta chains below, sequenced in a study of shared clonotypes between healthy human individuals. Using immunoSEQ multiplex PCR, the repertoire was profiled, and TCRdb retains in-frame clones only, with some absent. The sample yields about 610,000 clones, 95% to 97% seen once. Positive CCR7 selection of CD45RO-negative cells yielded the naive CD8 cells, and terminally differentiated effector memory CD45RA+ cells were excluded. Specimen: naive CD8+ T cells sorted from blood. These receptors all stem from a woman between 25 and 40 years old in good health.

The sample holds one count of this clone. The chain combines TRBV19 with TRBJ1-5; D not resolved. Germline loops: CDR1 LNHDA, CDR2 SQIVND (reference sequence). V was shortened by 7 bases and J by 4 bases, with 14 bases between the two germline ends. The CDR3 totals 14 residues. The CDR3 here is CASKYGEGNQPQHF. The CDR3 nucleotides read TGTGCCAGTAAATACGGGGAGGGTAATCAGCCCCAGCATTTT. The full variable domain, its missing parts supplied by reference TRBV19 and TRBJ1-5, is DGGITQSPKYLFRKEGQNVTLSCEQNLNHDAMYWYRQDPGQGLRLIYYSQIVNDFQKGDIAEGYSVSREKKESFPLTVTSAQKNPTAFYLCASKYGEGNQPQHFGDGTRLSIL.

This clone was picked up one time. This chain joins TRBV2 and TRBJ2-7, with unresolved D. CDR1 is SNHLY and CDR2 is FYNNEI in the germline V gene. Deletions cut 10 bases from V and 4 bases from J, with 17 bases between. The CDR3 covers 13 residues. CDR3 region: CATRPGSGYEQYF. The CDR3 nucleotides read TGTGCCACCCGTCCGGGCTCTGGGTACGAGCAGTACTTC. Based on the CDR3 plus reference TRBV2 and TRBJ2-7, the full variable domain is EPEVTQTPSHQVTQMGQEVILRCVPISNHLYFYWYRQILGQKVEFLVSFYNNEISEKSEIFDDQFSVERPDGSNFTLKIRSTKLEDSAMYFCATRPGSGYEQYFGPGTRLTVT.

The chain uses TRBV7-9 and TRBJ2-5; D is unresolved. There are 14 residues in the CDR3. Germline lookup yields CDR1 SEHNR and CDR2 FQNEAQ (reference sequence). Trimming cost V 1 base and J 2 bases, with 8 bases left between them. The CDR3 nucleotides read TGTGCCAGCAGCTTAGATTACATGCAAGAGACCCAGTACTTC. Translating it yields CASSLDYMQETQYF.

A remark on this clone: Other DNA sequences in the same sample also yield this CDR3. The V gene is TRBV27, the J gene TRBJ2-1, with 16 bases matching TRBD2. CDR1 and CDR2 (germline): MNHEY, SMNVEV (reference sequence). V gave up 6 bases and J gave up 8 bases; unmatched junction bases: 4. This CDR3 contains 15 residues. The CDR3 sequence is CASSPGTSGRDEQFF. The DNA for the CDR3 is TGTGCCAGCAGCCCCGGGACTAGCGGGAGGGATGAGCAGTTCTTC.

The J gene is TRBJ2-3, the V gene TRBV5-1, with D perhaps assigned TRBD1 or TRBD2 (5 bases each). V was shortened by 5 bases and J by 3 bases, with 28 bases between the two germline ends. Germline values: CDR1 SGHRS, CDR2 YFSETQ. The CDR3 has 19 residues. The CDR3 region is CASSSGARGALAETDTQYF. CDR3 bases: TGCGCCAGCAGTAGTGGGGCACGGGGTGCGCTAGCAGAAACAGATACGCAGTATTTT.

The chain joins TRBV4-1 to TRBJ2-5; D could derive from TRBD1 or TRBD2 (8 bases each). The CDR3 has 16 residues. V was trimmed by 4 bases and J by 10 bases, leaving 25 bases between them. Germline V lookup: CDR1 MGHRA, CDR2 YSYEKL. In DNA, the CDR3 is TGCGCCAGCAGCCTCAGGGGGCCGGGAGGGGGTCAAGACCAGTACTTC. Translated: CASSLRGPGGGQDQYF.

The chain uses TRBV4-2 and TRBJ2-3; D gene uncertain. Trimming took off 1 base at V and 2 bases at J, with 7 bases between the two ends. This CDR3 has 14 residues. In germline, CDR1 is LGHNA, CDR2 YNFKEQ. The CDR3 spells CASSQGSLTDTQYF. The CDR3 bases are TGTGCCAGCAGCCAAGGGTCCCTCACAGATACGCAGTATTTT.

The V gene is TRBV9, the J gene TRBJ2-1, with D perhaps TRBD2 (6 bases). Germline V lookup: CDR1 SGDLS, CDR2 YYNGEE. Trimming pared 5 bases from V and 7 bases from J, leaving 13 bases between. CDR3 length: 13 amino acids. CDR3 in DNA: TGTGCCAGCAGGTTGGAGGGTATAAATGAGCAGTTCTTC. Its translation is CASRLEGINEQFF.

The V gene is TRBV11-3, the J gene TRBJ2-7; no firm D call. The germline V gene has CDR1 SGHNT and CDR2 YENEEA. Trimming left V 3 bases short and J 6 bases short, with 15 bases between. The CDR3 runs to 14 residues. The DNA for the CDR3 is TGTGCCAGCAGCTTCCCCTTTTCTGCTTGCGAGCAGTACTTC. It specifies CASSFPFSACEQYF.

The rearrangement links TRBV5-6 to TRBJ2-5; 10 bases map to TRBD1. The length of the CDR3 is 14 residues. Germline values: CDR1 SGHDT, CDR2 YYEEEE. The trim removed 5 bases at V and 3 bases at J, leaving 4 bases unmatched. The CDR3: CASRDGTGEETQYF. DNA for the CDR3: TGTGCCAGCAGGGATGGGACAGGGGAAGAGACCCAGTACTTC.

The rearrangement links TRBV2 to TRBJ1-3, with unresolved D. This CDR3 region has 16 residues. V lost 0 bases to trimming and J lost 0 bases, with 9 bases between them. Germline V gives CDR1 SNHLY, CDR2 FYNNEI. The CDR3 DNA sequence: TGTGCCAGCAGTGAAGCGCCTGAAGACTCTGGAAACACCATATATTTT. It codes for CASSEAPEDSGNTIYF.

This rearrangement joins TRBV5-8 to TRBJ2-1; 7 bases map to TRBD1. Germline-derived CDR1 and CDR2 are SGHTS and YDEGEE. The V and J ends lost 4 bases and 9 bases, in that order; junction bases with no gene match: 10. The CDR3 has 14 amino acids. The CDR3 loop reads CASSGIKGAGEQFF. The CDR3 DNA reads as TGTGCCAGCAGCGGAATTAAGGGGGCGGGTGAGCAGTTCTTC.

This chain uses TRBV11-2 with TRBJ1-1, with D possibly matching TRBD1 (5 bases). V lost 1 base and J 0 bases, leaving 12 bases between the germline ends. This CDR3 is 16 amino acids long. Germline lookup yields CDR1 SGHAT and CDR2 FQNNGV. The CDR3 DNA reads as TGTGCCAGCAGCTTAGGGGGGTGGGGTTTGAACACTGAAGCTTTCTTT. Its translation is CASSLGGWGLNTEAFF.

The chain employs TRBV7-7 and TRBJ2-2, with 7 bases matching TRBD2. CDR1 SSHAT and CDR2 FNYEAQ come from the germline V gene (reference sequence). This CDR3 region has 15 residues. Trimming at V came to 5 bases and at J to 0 bases, leaving 3 bases not matched to a gene. The CDR3 bases are TGTGCCAGCAGCGGGGAGGGGACGAACACCGGGGAGCTGTTTTTT. Its translation is CASSGEGTNTGELFF. The complete variable domain, with remaining parts taken from reference TRBV7-7 and TRBJ2-2, reads GAGVSQSPRYKVTKRGQDVTLRCDPISSHATLYWYQQALGQGPEFLTYFNYEAQPDKSGLPSDRFSAERPEGSISTLTIQRTEQRDSAMYRCASSGEGTNTGELFFGEGSRLTVL.

The J gene is TRBJ2-7, the V gene TRBV29-1; no reliable D call. The CDR3 totals 13 residues. V lost 2 bases to trimming and J lost 3 bases, with 11 bases between them. The germline CDR1 and CDR2 sequences are SQVTM and ANQGSEA. CDR3 sequence reads: CSVEWGQSYEQYF. The CDR3 nucleotides are TGCAGCGTTGAATGGGGTCAGAGCTACGAGCAGTACTTC.

This chain connects TRBV19 to TRBJ2-7, with 9 bases lining up with TRBD1. V shed 0 bases, J shed 5 bases, and the junction held 11 bases outside the gene matches. This CDR3 is 17 amino acids long. Per germline, CDR1 LNHDA and CDR2 SQIVND (reference sequence). The CDR3 region has the DNA TGTGCCAGTAGTATAGAATGGTCGGACAGGGGCGTAAACGAGCAGTACTTC. Translated, it gives CASSIEWSDRGVNEQYF.

The count of this clone is one. CDR3 bases: TGTGCCAGTAGTGTGAGAGCGAGGGACACTGAAGCTTTCTTT. Translating gives CASSVRARDTEAFF. The rearrangement links TRBV19 to TRBJ1-1; no clear D. The CDR3 totals 14 residues. The ends were cut back, 5 bases at V and 3 bases at J, with 13 bases in the middle. The V gene's germline CDR1 is LNHDA and CDR2 SQIVND (reference sequence).

Written as DNA, the CDR3 is TGTGCCAGCTCTAATTTTTGGGTGGATGAGCAGTTCTTC. It yields the protein CASSNFWVDEQFF. V and J are TRBV28 and TRBJ2-1; D unclear. The germline V gene encodes CDR1 MDHEN and CDR2 SYDVKM. With 8 bases removed from V and 8 bases from J, the gap between germline ends came to 16 bases. CDR3 length: 13 amino acids.

Concerning this clone: The same CDR3 arises from other DNA sequences in this sample as well. The chain carries TRBV27 and TRBJ1-5; D call uncertain. The CDR3 has 13 amino acids. Germline CDR1 is MNHEY and CDR2 is SMNVEV (reference sequence). Deletions cut 0 bases from V and 2 bases from J, with 2 bases between. The CDR3 nucleotides are TGTGCCAGCAGTTTATCTGGCAATCAGCCCCAGCATTTT. Its translation: CASSLSGNQPQHF.

The chain couples TRBV7-9 to TRBJ2-3, with TRBD2 matching 11 bases. After removal of 3 bases from V and 2 bases from J, the junction contained 7 bases not matched to a gene. CDR3 length equals 17 residues. Looked up from germline, CDR1 is SEHNR and CDR2 is FQNEAQ (reference sequence). The CDR3 loop is CASSFPGLAANTDTQYF. The DNA for the CDR3 is TGTGCCAGCAGCTTTCCGGGACTAGCGGCTAACACAGATACGCAGTATTTT.

This chain uses TRBV9 with TRBJ2-7; tentative D call: TRBD2 (6 bases). Per the germline V gene, CDR1 is SGDLS and CDR2 is YYNGEE. The CDR3 has 14 amino acids. V shed 3 bases and J shed 0 bases, with 10 bases lying between them. The chain's CDR3 is CASSARDFSYEQYF. CDR3 coding DNA: TGTGCCAGCAGCGCCCGGGACTTCTCCTACGAGCAGTACTTC.

The CDR3 bases are TGTGCCAGCAGCTTGTGGGGCCCCGGACTAACTTACTACAATGAGCAGTTCTTC. Encoded protein: CASSLWGPGLTYYNEQFF. The chain combines TRBV5-6 with TRBJ2-1; D may be TRBD2 (6 bases). V lost 1 base, J lost 3 bases, and 20 bases lay in between. The CDR3 totals 18 residues. Germline V gives CDR1 SGHDT, CDR2 YYEEEE.

The chain recombines TRBV27 with TRBJ2-1; D unresolved. Between the trimmed V and J ends, which lost 1 base and 0 bases, there was a span of 7 bases. CDR3 length: 15 amino acids. Germline CDR1 reads MNHEY; CDR2 reads SMNVEV (reference sequence). CDR3 region: CASSLYLGSYNEQFF. The CDR3 DNA reads as TGTGCCAGCAGTTTATACCTAGGCTCCTACAATGAGCAGTTCTTC.

This chain uses TRBV27 with TRBJ1-2; possibly TRBD1 for D (6 bases). Germline V lookup: CDR1 MNHEY, CDR2 SMNVEV (reference sequence). The germline V and J ends were trimmed by 3 bases and 7 bases, with 21 bases remaining between them. The CDR3 extends over 16 amino acids. The CDR3 region has the DNA TGTGCCAGCAGTTTTACGGGGACACCTCGGTTGAGTGGCTACACCTTC. Its protein product is CASSFTGTPRLSGYTF.

The V and J genes are TRBV6-1 and TRBJ2-3; 9 nucleotides align to TRBD2. Germline V CDR1 and CDR2: MNHNS, SASEGT. Trimming cost V 5 bases and J 6 bases; bases outside gene matches: 6. This CDR3 is 14 amino acids long. The CDR3 reads CASSRTAGGDTQYF. The CDR3 nucleotides are TGTGCCAGCAGTCGGACGGCGGGAGGGGATACGCAGTATTTT.

The V gene is TRBV29-1, the J gene TRBJ2-6, with D tentatively TRBD2 (5 bases). The germline gives CDR1 SQVTM, CDR2 ANQGSEA. V gave up 6 bases and J gave up 2 bases, with 14 bases separating them. The CDR3 extends over 15 amino acids. The CDR3 DNA sequence: TGCAGCGTATTGACCGGGGATACTGGGGCCAACGTCCTGACTTTC. Residues: CSVLTGDTGANVLTF.

The chain couples TRBV6-5 to TRBJ2-7; either TRBD1 or TRBD2 may fit D (6 bases each). V lost 2 bases and J lost 5, with 13 bases in between. The V gene's germline CDR1 is MNHEY and CDR2 SVGAGI. The CDR3 sequence is 14 residues long. The CDR3 bases are TGTGCCAGCAGTTACGCAGGGGCTAGCGACGAGCAGTACTTC. Translated: CASSYAGASDEQYF.